Each of the 13 T cell receptor beta chains below was sequenced from the same sample in a study of blood T cells in healthy people across ages. Primers used in a second PCR of about 6 to 11 cycles were a sample-barcoded 5' primer and a J-beta primer mix. TCRdb itself ran the 5' RACE reads through MiXCR, one entry per CDR3 protein. The sample records some 710,000 distinct CDR3 sequences, less than 60% being singletons. Sequenced sample: blood. The source is a man of 80 years or more in good health.

V gene TRBV12-5 combines with J gene TRBJ2-5; 7 nucleotides line up with TRBD2. This CDR3 region has 16 residues. The germline V gene encodes CDR1 LGHNT and CDR2 FRNRAP. V was pared by 2 bases and J by 4 bases, with 10 bases of the junction left unmatched. In DNA, the CDR3 is TGTGCTAGTGGTTTGAATCTAGCGGCCGGGGGAGAGACCCAGTACTTC. This encodes CASGLNLAAGGETQYF.

As regards this clonotype: A read error is possible here, since a much larger clone lies one base away. The V gene is TRBV10-3, the J gene TRBJ1-2, with TRBD1 matching over 8 bases. Looked up from germline, CDR1 is ENHRY and CDR2 is SYGVKD. The CDR3 has 15 residues. CDR3 in amino acids: CTITGGREPNYGYTF. The CDR3 coding sequence is TGTACCATCACAGGGGGTAGGGAACCTAACTATGGCTACACCTTC.

The rearrangement joins TRBV7-9 to TRBJ2-3; possibly TRBD1 for D (6 bases). The CDR3 consists of 16 residues. CDR1 and CDR2 from the germline V gene are SEHNR and FQNEAQ (reference sequence). Trimming removed 1 base at V and 4 bases at J, with 15 bases between. The CDR3 bases are TGTGCCAGCAGCTTAGGGAGCAGGGGAGTCGCAGATACGCAGTATTTT. Its translation is CASSLGSRGVADTQYF.

The chain joins TRBV28 to TRBJ2-7; possibly TRBD1 for D (6 bases). The V end was cut by 2 bases, the J end by 5 bases, with 13 bases between. The CDR3 extends over 14 amino acids. The germline V gene has CDR1 MDHEN and CDR2 SYDVKM. CDR3 sequence: CASSLNRARDEQYF. Written as DNA, the CDR3 is TGTGCCAGCAGTTTAAACAGGGCAAGGGACGAGCAGTACTTC.

This chain links TRBV20-1 with TRBJ2-6, with 7 nucleotides matching TRBD1. This CDR3 contains 17 residues. V lost 1 base to trimming and J lost 0 bases; unmatched junction nucleotides: 6. The germline V gene encodes CDR1 DFQATT and CDR2 SNEGSKA (reference sequence). CDR3 sequence reads: CSARGDSIYSGANVLTF. Here the CDR3 DNA reads TGCAGTGCTAGAGGGGACAGTATTTACTCTGGGGCCAACGTCCTGACTTTC.

V and J are TRBV18 and TRBJ1-2, with 7 bases matching TRBD1. Per the germline V gene, CDR1 is KGHSH and CDR2 is LQKENI. With 3 bases clipped from V and 4 bases from J, the junction kept 17 bases outside the gene matches. The CDR3 contains 18 residues. This CDR3 reads CASSPQDYGTELTYGYTF. CDR3 nucleotide sequence: TGTGCCAGCTCACCTCAGGATTACGGGACAGAACTTACCTATGGCTACACCTTC. Supplemented by reference TRBV18 and TRBJ1-2, the full variable domain reads NAGVMQNPRHLVRRRGQEARLRCSPMKGHSHVYWYRQLPEEGLKFMVYLQKENIIDESGMPKERFSAEFPKEGPSILRIQQVVRGDSAAYFCASSPQDYGTELTYGYTFGSGTRLTVV.

The chain is built from TRBV5-1 and TRBJ2-6; D gene unclear. The CDR3 is made up of 15 amino acids. Deletions cut 6 bases from V and 0 bases from J, with 10 bases between. Germline CDR1 SGHRS, CDR2 YFSETQ. The CDR3 reads CASKSMLSGANVLTF. The CDR3 nucleotides read TGCGCCAGCAAGAGTATGCTCTCTGGGGCCAACGTCCTGACTTTC.

The chain employs TRBV12-3 or TRBV12-4 and TRBJ1-2; unclear D gene. Trimming took off 0 bases at V and 6 bases at J, with 8 bases between the two ends. This CDR3 comprises 13 residues. The CDR3 DNA sequence: TGTGCCAGCAGTTTAGCAATAGGGCATGGCTACACCTTC. It encodes CASSLAIGHGYTF.

This clonotype was counted only a few times. The germline gene is not matched at one end of the junction; a read error may be the cause. The V and J genes are TRBV11-2 and TRBJ2-5; no reliable D call. CDR3 length: 15 amino acids. Germline values: CDR1 SGHAT, CDR2 FQNNGV. This CDR3 reads CASSLDFGGLEIQYF. Written as DNA, the CDR3 is TGTGCCAGCAGCTTAGATTTCGGCGGTTTGGAGATCCAGTACTTC.

Of note for this clonotype: This may arise from a read error, as a much more abundant clone is one base away. The genes are TRBV29-1 and TRBJ2-1, with D unclear. Germline V gives CDR1 SQVTM, CDR2 ANQGSEA. V dropped 7 bases and J dropped 3 bases, with 13 bases sitting between them. The CDR3 covers 13 residues. The chain's CDR3 is CSADGAHYNEQFF. The CDR3 DNA sequence: TGCAGCGCAGATGGAGCGCACTACAATGAGCAGTTCTTC.

This rearrangement joins TRBV29-1 to TRBJ2-3; 11 bases fit TRBD2. Losses at the gene ends were 6 bases for V and 4 bases for J; bases not matched to a gene: 12. Germline V gives CDR1 SQVTM, CDR2 ANQGSEA. The CDR3 has 16 residues. The CDR3 protein is CSVAKGTSGSADTQYF. CDR3 sequence (DNA): TGCAGCGTAGCTAAAGGGACTAGCGGTAGTGCAGATACGCAGTATTTT.

The chain is built from TRBV27 and TRBJ2-1; TRBD2 agrees at 7 bases. CDR1 and CDR2 from the germline V gene are MNHEY and SMNVEV (reference sequence). V lost 3 bases to trimming and J lost 6 bases; unmatched junction nucleotides: 14. The CDR3 has 17 amino acids. CDR3 residues: CASSFSGFELSFNEQFF. The CDR3 DNA is TGTGCCAGCAGTTTTAGCGGGTTCGAGCTATCGTTCAATGAGCAGTTCTTC.

The gene calls are TRBV6-6 and TRBJ1-4; D is unclear. V was cut by 1 base and J by 3 bases, with 3 bases left in between. The CDR3 is made up of 13 amino acids. CDR1 and CDR2 from the germline V gene are MNHNY and SVGAGI (reference sequence). The CDR3 loop reads CASSYFPNEKLFF. The CDR3 DNA follows: TGTGCCAGCAGTTACTTCCCTAATGAAAAACTGTTTTTT.